Each of the 10 T cell receptor beta chains below was sequenced from the same sample in a study of siplizumab effects on memory and regulatory T cells. Sequencing used immunoSEQ multiplex PCR; TCRdb keeps in-frame clones, though not all of them. The table includes about 120,000 clones, over 85% detected once. Sequenced: non-Treg CD4+ T cells sorted from blood. The receptors originated from a human donor in good health.

This chain connects TRBV2 to TRBJ2-1; 10 bases map to TRBD2. Per germline, CDR1 SNHLY and CDR2 FYNNEI. The CDR3 extends over 14 amino acids. The trim removed 7 bases at V and 7 bases at J, leaving 7 bases unmatched. CDR3 sequence reads: CASKSGGAENEQFF. The CDR3 DNA follows: TGTGCCAGCAAGAGCGGGGGGGCGGAGAATGAGCAGTTCTTC.

V usage is TRBV2 and J usage is TRBJ2-1, with 9 nucleotides matching TRBD2. The V gene's germline CDR1 is SNHLY and CDR2 FYNNEI. The CDR3 has 13 residues. V dropped 6 bases and J dropped 7; count of bases not matched to a gene: 4. CDR3 coding DNA: TGTGCCAGCAGGGCTAGCGGGGTGAATGAGCAGTTCTTC. Its translation is CASRASGVNEQFF. The full variable domain, in which reference TRBV2 and TRBJ2-1 provide the parts outside the CDR3, is EPEVTQTPSHQVTQMGQEVILRCVPISNHLYFYWYRQILGQKVEFLVSFYNNEISEKSEIFDDQFSVERPDGSNFTLKIRSTKLEDSAMYFCASRASGVNEQFFGPGTRLTVL.

The chain carries TRBV11-2 and TRBJ2-3, with 8 bases identical to TRBD2. The germline gives CDR1 SGHAT, CDR2 FQNNGV. The CDR3 is 18 residues long. Trimming at V came to 1 base and at J to 1 base, leaving 10 bases not matched to a gene. The CDR3 region has the DNA TGTGCCAGCAGCTTAGGGACAACTAGCGGCCGAGGCACAGATACGCAGTATTTT. It is translated as CASSLGTTSGRGTDTQYF.

This chain joins TRBV5-6 and TRBJ2-7; D is unclear. Trimming left V 3 bases short and J 3 bases short, with 7 bases between. This CDR3 has 12 residues. Germline V CDR1 and CDR2: SGHDT, YYEEEE. The CDR3 DNA follows: TGTGCCAGCAGCTCGTGGGGCTACGAGCAGTACTTC. Translation gives CASSSWGYEQYF.

This CDR3 is CASSPSTGVREKLFF. CDR3 DNA sequence: TGTGCCAGCTCACCATCGACAGGGGTTCGGGAAAAACTGTTTTTT. This chain connects TRBV18 to TRBJ1-4; 8 bases are a match to TRBD1. The CDR3 has 15 amino acids. Trimming cost V 2 bases and J 8 bases; bases outside gene matches: 7. The germline CDR1 and CDR2 sequences are KGHSH and LQKENI.

Written as DNA, the CDR3 is TGTGCCAGCAGCGTAGAATCAGGGTTGGGGTATTATGGCTACACCTTC. It translates to CASSVESGLGYYGYTF. This chain joins TRBV9 and TRBJ1-2; weak D call: TRBD1 (5 bases). This CDR3 region has 16 residues. The V end lost 0 bases, the J end lost 5 bases, and 17 bases lay between the germline ends. The germline V gene has CDR1 SGDLS and CDR2 YYNGEE.

This chain links TRBV18 with TRBJ1-5; perhaps TRBD1 as D (6 bases). The CDR3 loop spans 15 amino acids. V lost 3 bases to trimming and J lost 11 bases, with 20 bases between them. The germline CDR1 and CDR2 sequences are KGHSH and LQKENI. The CDR3: CASSPVQGTLMSQHF. As DNA, the CDR3 is TGTGCCAGCTCACCGGTTCAGGGGACCCTTATGTCCCAGCATTTT.

J is TRBJ1-2 and V is TRBV6-1; TRBD1 is a possible D gene (5 bases). V lost 8 bases, J lost 2 bases, and 9 bases lay in between. Germline V gives CDR1 MNHNS, CDR2 SASEGT. This CDR3 comprises 12 residues. The CDR3 reads CASGGGNYGYTF. The CDR3, as DNA: TGTGCCAGCGGGGGAGGGAACTATGGCTACACCTTC.

The J gene is TRBJ2-7, the V gene TRBV20-1, with D hard to call. The germline V gene has CDR1 DFQATT and CDR2 SNEGSKA (reference sequence). The CDR3 sequence is 9 residues long. The CDR3 loop reads CSQVRQQYF. CDR3 DNA: TGCAGCCAGGTTCGGCAGCAGTACTTC.

The V call is TRBV5-3, the J call TRBJ2-7; D perhaps matches TRBD1 (6 bases). TRBV5-3 is treated as an ORF (open reading frame) with a function not yet certain. Deletions cut 6 bases from V and 9 bases from J, with 31 bases between. The CDR3 is 17 residues long. CDR3 nucleotide sequence: TGTGCCAGAATGTCCGTTTCCTGTCGGGACAAGGATTCCCTGCAGTACTTC. Translated, it gives CARMSVSCRDKDSLQYF.